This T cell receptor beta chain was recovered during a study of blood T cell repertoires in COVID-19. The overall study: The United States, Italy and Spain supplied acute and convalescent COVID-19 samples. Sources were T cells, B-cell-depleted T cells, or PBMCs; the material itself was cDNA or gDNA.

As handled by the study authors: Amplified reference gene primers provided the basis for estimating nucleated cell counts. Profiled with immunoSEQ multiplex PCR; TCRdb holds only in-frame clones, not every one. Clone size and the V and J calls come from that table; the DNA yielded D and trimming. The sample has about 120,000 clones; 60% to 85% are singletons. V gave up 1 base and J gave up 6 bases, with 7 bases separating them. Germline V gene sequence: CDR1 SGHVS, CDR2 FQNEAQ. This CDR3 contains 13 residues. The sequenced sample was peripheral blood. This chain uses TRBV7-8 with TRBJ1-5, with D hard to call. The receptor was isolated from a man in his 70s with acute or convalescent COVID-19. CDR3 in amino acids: CASSLERGQPQHF. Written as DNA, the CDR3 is TGTGCCAGCAGCTTAGAAAGAGGTCAGCCCCAGCATTTT. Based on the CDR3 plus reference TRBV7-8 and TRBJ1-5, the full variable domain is GAGVSQSPRYKVAKRGQDVALRCDPISGHVSLFWYQQALGQGPEFLTYFQNEAQLDKSGLPSDRFFAERPEGSVSTLKIQRTQQEDSAVYLCASSLERGQPQHFGDGTRLSIL.